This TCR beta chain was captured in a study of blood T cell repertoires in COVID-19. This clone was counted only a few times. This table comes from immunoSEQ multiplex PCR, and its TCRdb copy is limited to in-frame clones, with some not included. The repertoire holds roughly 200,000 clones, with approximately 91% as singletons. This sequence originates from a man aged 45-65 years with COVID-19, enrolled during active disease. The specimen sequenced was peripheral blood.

CDR3 DNA sequence: TGTGCCAGCAGCTTAGTAGTAGGACAGGGAGCCGGGGAGCTGTTTTTT. Translating it yields CASSLVVGQGAGELFF. The chain combines TRBV7-7 with TRBJ2-2, with TRBD1 matching over 8 bases. This CDR3 is built from 16 residues. Germline CDR1 SSHAT, CDR2 FNYEAQ (reference sequence). V was pared by 1 base and J by 6 bases, with 7 bases of the junction left unmatched. Full variable domain (missing parts from reference TRBV7-7 and TRBJ2-2): GAGVSQSPRYKVTKRGQDVTLRCDPISSHATLYWYQQALGQGPEFLTYFNYEAQPDKSGLPSDRFSAERPEGSISTLTIQRTEQRDSAMYRCASSLVVGQGAGELFFGEGSRLTVL.